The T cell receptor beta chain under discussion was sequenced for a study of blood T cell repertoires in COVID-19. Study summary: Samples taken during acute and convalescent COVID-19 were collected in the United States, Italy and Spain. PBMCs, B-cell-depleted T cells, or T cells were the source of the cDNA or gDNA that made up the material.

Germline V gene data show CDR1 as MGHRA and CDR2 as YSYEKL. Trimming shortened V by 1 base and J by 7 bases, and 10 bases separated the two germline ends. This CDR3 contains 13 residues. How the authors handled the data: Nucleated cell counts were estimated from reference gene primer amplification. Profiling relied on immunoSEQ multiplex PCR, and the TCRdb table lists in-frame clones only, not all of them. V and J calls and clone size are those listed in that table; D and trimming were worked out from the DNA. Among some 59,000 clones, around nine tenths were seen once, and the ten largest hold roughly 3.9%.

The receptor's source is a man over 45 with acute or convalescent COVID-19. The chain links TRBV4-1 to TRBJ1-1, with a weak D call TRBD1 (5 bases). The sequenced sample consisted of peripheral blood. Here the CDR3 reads CASSQAVDSEAFF. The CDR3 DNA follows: TGCGCCAGCAGCCAAGCGGTTGACAGTGAAGCTTTCTTT.